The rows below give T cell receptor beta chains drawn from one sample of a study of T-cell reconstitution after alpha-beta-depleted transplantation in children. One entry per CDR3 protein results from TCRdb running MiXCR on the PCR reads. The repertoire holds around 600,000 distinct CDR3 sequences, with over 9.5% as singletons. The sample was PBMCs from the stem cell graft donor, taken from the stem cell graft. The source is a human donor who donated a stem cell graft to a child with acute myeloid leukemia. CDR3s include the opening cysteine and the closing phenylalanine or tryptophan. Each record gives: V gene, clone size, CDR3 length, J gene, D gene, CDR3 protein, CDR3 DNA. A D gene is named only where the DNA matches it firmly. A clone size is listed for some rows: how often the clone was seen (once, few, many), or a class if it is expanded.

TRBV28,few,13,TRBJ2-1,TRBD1,CASRGQPVHEQFF,TGTGCCAGCCGGGGACAGCCCGTGCATGAGCAGTTCTTC
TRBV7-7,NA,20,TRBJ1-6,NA,CASSFLGRYSELWNNSPLHF,TGTGCTAGCAGCTTTCTGGGCCGATATAGCGAACTATGGAATAATTCACCCCTCCACTTT
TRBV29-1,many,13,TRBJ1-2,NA,CSVDGGEGHGYTF,TGCAGCGTTGATGGAGGAGAGGGTCATGGCTACACCTTC
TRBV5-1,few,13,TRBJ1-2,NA,CASSFNTNYGYTF,TGCGCCAGCAGCTTTAACACGAACTATGGCTACACCTTC
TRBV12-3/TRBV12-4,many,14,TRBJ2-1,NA,CASRAGTTYNEQFF,TGTGCCAGCCGGGCGGGAACGACCTACAATGAGCAGTTCTTC
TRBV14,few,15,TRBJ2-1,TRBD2,CASSRLAGGFYEQFF,TGTGCCAGCAGCCGCTTAGCGGGAGGTTTTTATGAGCAGTTCTTC
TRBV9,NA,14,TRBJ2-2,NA,CASSVVDNTGELFF,TGTGCCAGCAGCGTAGTGGATAACACCGGGGAGCTGTTTTTT
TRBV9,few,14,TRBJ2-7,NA,CASSVGEGPNEQYF,TGTGCCAGCAGCGTCGGTGAGGGCCCCAACGAGCAGTACTTC
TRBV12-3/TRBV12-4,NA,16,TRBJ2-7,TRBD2,CASSTLIAGMAYEQYF,TGTGCCAGCAGCACCCTTATAGCGGGAATGGCCTACGAGCAGTACTTC
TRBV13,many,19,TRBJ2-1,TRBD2,CASSLSRLGGTRLYNEQFF,TGTGCCAGCAGCTTAAGTCGCCTGGGGGGGACTAGGCTATACAATGAGCAGTTCTTC
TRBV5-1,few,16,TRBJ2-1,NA,CASSLVEVAAYNEQFF,TGCGCCAGCAGCTTGGTCGAAGTAGCGGCCTACAATGAGCAGTTCTTC
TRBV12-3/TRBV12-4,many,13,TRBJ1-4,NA,CASTSIVSEKLFF,TGTGCCAGCACCTCGATTGTTTCGGAAAAACTGTTTTTT
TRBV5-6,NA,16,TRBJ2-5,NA,CASSFSSRPLGETQYF,TGTGCCAGCAGCTTTTCGTCCAGACCCCTAGGGGAGACCCAGTACTTC
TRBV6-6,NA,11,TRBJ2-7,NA,CASKPAYEQYF,TGTGCCAGCAAACCAGCCTACGAGCAGTACTTC
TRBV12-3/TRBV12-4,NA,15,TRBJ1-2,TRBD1,CASSLAGQGAYGYTF,TGTGCCAGCAGTTTAGCGGGACAGGGAGCCTATGGCTACACCTTC
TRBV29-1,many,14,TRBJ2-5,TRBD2,CSVELAGEWETQYF,TGCAGCGTTGAATTAGCGGGAGAATGGGAGACCCAGTACTTC
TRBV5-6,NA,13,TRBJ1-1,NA,CASSLAAPHVAFF,TGTGCCAGCAGCTTGGCGGCCCCTCATGTAGCTTTCTTT
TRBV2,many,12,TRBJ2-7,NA,CASRVTSYEQYF,TGTGCCAGCAGGGTAACTTCCTACGAGCAGTACTTC
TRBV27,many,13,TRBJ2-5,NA,CASSPQNQETQYF,TGTGCCAGCAGTCCACAGAATCAAGAGACCCAGTACTTC
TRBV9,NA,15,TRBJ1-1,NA,CASSVDPGPNTEAFF,TGTGCCAGCAGCGTAGATCCAGGGCCAAACACTGAAGCTTTCTTT
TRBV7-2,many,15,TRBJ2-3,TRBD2,CASRLAGYRTDTQYF,TGTGCCAGCAGACTAGCGGGATACCGCACAGATACGCAGTATTTT
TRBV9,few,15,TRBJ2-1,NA,CASSVGGSAYNEQFF,TGTGCCAGCAGCGTAGGGGGTAGCGCCTACAATGAGCAGTTCTTC
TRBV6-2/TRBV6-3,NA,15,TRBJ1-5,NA,CASSYSSRLNQPQHF,TGTGCCAGCAGTTACTCTTCCAGGCTCAATCAGCCCCAGCATTTT
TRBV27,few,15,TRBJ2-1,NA,CASSFPSSSYNEQFF,TGTGCCAGCAGTTTCCCATCCAGCTCCTACAATGAGCAGTTCTTC
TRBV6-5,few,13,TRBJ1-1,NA,CASFPKGGGGAFF,TGTGCCAGCTTCCCTAAAGGTGGGGGGGGAGCTTTCTTT
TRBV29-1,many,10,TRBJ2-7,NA,CSVLLYEQYF,TGCAGCGTCCTCCTCTACGAGCAGTACTTC
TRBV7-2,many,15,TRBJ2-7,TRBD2,CASSLTSGMGHEQYF,TGTGCCAGCAGCCTCACTAGCGGCATGGGCCACGAGCAGTACTTC
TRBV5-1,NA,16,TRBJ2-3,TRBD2,CASSSPSGRAKDTQYF,TGCGCCAGCAGCTCCCCTAGCGGGAGGGCCAAAGATACGCAGTATTTT
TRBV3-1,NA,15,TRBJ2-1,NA,CASSQFATTGNEQFF,TGTGCCAGCAGCCAGTTCGCGACGACGGGGAATGAGCAGTTCTTC
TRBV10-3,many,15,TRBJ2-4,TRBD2,CAISESRTSKNIQYF,TGTGCCATCAGTGAGTCGCGGACTAGCAAAAACATTCAGTACTTC
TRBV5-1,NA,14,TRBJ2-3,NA,CASSEDGSTDTQYF,TGCGCCAGCAGCGAGGACGGAAGCACAGATACGCAGTATTTT
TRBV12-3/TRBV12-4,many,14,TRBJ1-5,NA,CASSLIGSNQPQHF,TGTGCCAGCAGTTTGATCGGGAGCAATCAGCCCCAGCATTTT
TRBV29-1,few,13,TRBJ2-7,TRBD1,CSVFAGQGYEQYF,TGCAGCGTTTTTGCGGGACAGGGCTACGAGCAGTACTTC
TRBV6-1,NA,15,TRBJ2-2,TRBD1,CASSVRDRGTGELFF,TGTGCCAGCAGTGTCCGGGACAGGGGAACCGGGGAGCTGTTTTTT
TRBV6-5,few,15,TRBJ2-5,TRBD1,CASSWGQQGRETQYF,TGTGCCAGCAGTTGGGGACAGCAGGGACGGGAGACCCAGTACTTC
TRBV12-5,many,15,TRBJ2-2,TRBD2,CASGPGLANTGELFF,TGTGCTAGTGGCCCGGGACTAGCGAACACCGGGGAGCTGTTTTTT
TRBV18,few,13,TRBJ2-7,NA,CASSPQPMFEQYF,TGTGCCAGCTCACCACAACCGATGTTCGAGCAGTACTTC
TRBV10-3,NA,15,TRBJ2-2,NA,CAISGGALNTGELFF,TGTGCCATCAGTGGAGGGGCCCTAAACACCGGGGAGCTGTTTTTT
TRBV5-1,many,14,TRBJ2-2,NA,CASSGEGTTGELFF,TGCGCCAGCAGTGGCGAGGGAACTACCGGGGAGCTGTTTTTT
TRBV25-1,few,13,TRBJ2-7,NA,CASSEPLSYEQYF,TGTGCCAGCAGTGAACCTCTCTCCTACGAGCAGTACTTC
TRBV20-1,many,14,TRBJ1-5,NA,CSANRARQNQPQHF,TGCAGTGCTAACCGGGCCAGACAGAATCAGCCCCAGCATTTT
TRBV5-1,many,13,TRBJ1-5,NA,CASSLDRDQPQHF,TGCGCCAGCAGCTTGGACAGAGATCAGCCCCAGCATTTT
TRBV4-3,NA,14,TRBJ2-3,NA,CASSQEGATDTQYF,TGCGCCAGCAGCCAAGAGGGGGCCACAGATACGCAGTATTTT